Following are 9 T cell receptor beta chains from one sample sequenced in a study of T cell responses to AZD1222 COVID-19 vaccine. TCRdb's copy holds only in-frame clones and misses some; the assay was immunoSEQ multiplex PCR. The sample holds 86,000 or so clones, about 88% seen once. The input for sequencing was peripheral blood, taken 28 days after the second AZD1222 dose. The receptor source for this set is an adult who received the AZD1222 COVID-19 vaccine.

This clone was seen a single time. The V call is TRBV18, the J call TRBJ1-2; 10 bases match TRBD1. The CDR3 extends over 15 amino acids. Germline CDR1 is KGHSH and CDR2 is LQKENI. The trim removed 0 bases at V and 8 bases at J, leaving 6 bases unmatched. The CDR3 DNA reads as TGTGCCAGCTCACCACCGCTGACAGGGGGCGACGGCTACACCTTC. Its protein is CASSPPLTGGDGYTF.

The V call is TRBV30, the J call TRBJ2-3; D possibly corresponds to TRBD2 (7 bases). This CDR3 region has 12 residues. CDR1 and CDR2 (germline): GTSNPN, SVGIG (reference sequence). Trimming took off 2 bases at V and 7 bases at J, with 10 bases between the two ends. The CDR3 protein is CAWSSGTYTQYF. The CDR3 DNA is TGTGCCTGGAGTAGCGGGACATATACGCAGTATTTT.

The V call is TRBV4-1, the J call TRBJ2-1; 9 positions agree with TRBD2. The junction had 2 bases not matched to a gene; V was cut back by 3 bases and J by 8 bases. CDR1 is MGHRA, CDR2 YSYEKL, per germline. CDR3 length equals 13 residues. CDR3 in DNA: TGCGCCAGCAGCCAGCGGGAGGGCTATGAGCAGTTCTTC. Its translation is CASSQREGYEQFF.

The chain combines TRBV10-1 with TRBJ1-4; 9 bases map to TRBD1. The CDR3 loop spans 16 amino acids. Germline-derived CDR1 and CDR2 are WNHNN and SYGVQD (reference sequence). The ends lost 6 bases at V and 5 bases at J; junction bases unmatched: 10. The CDR3 reads CASSDRRGQGNEKLFF. The CDR3 DNA reads TGCGCCAGCAGCGATCGTCGTGGACAGGGGAATGAAAAACTGTTTTTT.

The genes are TRBV6-5 and TRBJ1-6; unclear D gene. Germline V lookup: CDR1 MNHEY, CDR2 SVGAGI. CDR3 size: 15 residues. The V gene lost 0 bases and the J gene lost 4 bases, with 7 bases spanning the gap. CDR3 loop: CASSYSRNYNSPLHF. The CDR3, as DNA: TGTGCCAGCAGTTACTCGAGAAATTATAATTCACCCCTCCACTTT.

The chain has TRBV7-9 and TRBJ1-5; 7 nucleotides agree with TRBD1. Germline CDR1 is SEHNR and CDR2 is FQNEAQ (reference sequence). CDR3 length: 15 amino acids. With V trimmed by 5 bases and J by 1 base, 5 bases remained unmatched. The CDR3 loop is CASSRTGTSNQPQHF. The CDR3 DNA sequence: TGTGCCAGCAGCCGGACAGGAACAAGCAATCAGCCCCAGCATTTT. Variable domain in full (rest from reference TRBV7-9 and TRBJ1-5): DTGVSQNPRHKITKRGQNVTFRCDPISEHNRLYWYRQTLGQGPEFLTYFQNEAQLEKSRLLSDRFSAERPKGSFSTLEIQRTEQGDSAMYLCASSRTGTSNQPQHFGDGTRLSIL.

Turning to this clone: Mismatch with germline at one junction end may stem from a read error. The chain links TRBV7-7 to TRBJ2-2; 7 positions match TRBD2. This CDR3 spans 15 amino acids. Germline V gene data show CDR1 as SSHAT and CDR2 as FNYEAQ (reference sequence). The CDR3 loop is CASSLVTGGTGELFF. In DNA form, the CDR3 reads TGTGCTAGCAGCTTAGTGACGGGAGGCACCGGGGAGCTGTTTTTT.

This sequence joins TRBV4-1 and TRBJ1-6; a possible D gene is TRBD1 (6 bases). Trimming cost V 0 bases and J 9 bases, with 18 bases left between them. This CDR3 has 17 amino acids. The germline CDR1 and CDR2 sequences are MGHRA and YSYEKL. CDR3 in DNA: TGCGCCAGCAGCCAAGAAGGGGGGGCAATAGAGAGTTCACCCCTCCACTTT. This sequence encodes CASSQEGGAIESSPLHF.

The chain carries TRBV2 and TRBJ1-2; D might be TRBD1 (5 bases). V was shortened by 4 bases and J by 3 bases, with 9 bases between the two germline ends. The V gene's germline CDR1 is SNHLY and CDR2 FYNNEI. This CDR3 spans 13 amino acids. CDR3 sequence reads: CASSGDGYYGYTF. In DNA, the CDR3 is TGTGCCAGCAGTGGGGACGGATACTATGGCTACACCTTC.